These T cell receptor beta chains were read from a single sample in a study of vaccination effects on CD4 cells after COVID-19. TCRdb's table, derived via immunoSEQ multiplex PCR, lists solely in-frame clones and lacks some. This table has roughly 43,000 clones, around three quarters appearing once. The antigens these receptors bind are not known. The starting material was CD4+ T cells from PBMCs cultured with HCoV-OC43 spike peptides, obtained after COVID-19 vaccination. The receptors originated from a human donor who received a COVID-19 vaccine. The CDR3 runs from the conserved cysteine through the conserved F or W. The D gene is left open where the match is weak. A clone size is listed for some rows: how often the clone was seen (once, few, many), or a class if it is expanded.

V gene	D gene	clone size	J gene	CDR3 protein	CDR3 DNA
TRBV10-3	-	-	TRBJ1-1	CATADPKNTEAFF	TGTGCCACCGCCGACCCCAAGAACACTGAAGCTTTCTTT
TRBV14	TRBD1	once	TRBJ1-3	CASSQRPEIRGTIYF	TGTGCCAGCAGCCAAAGGCCAGAGATCAGGGGGACCATATATTTT
TRBV5-6	TRBD1	once	TRBJ2-5	CASSLQGARETQYF	TGTGCCAGCAGCTTACAGGGGGCACGAGAGACCCAGTACTTC
TRBV15	-	-	TRBJ1-5	CATSRAFQGGVGQPQHF	TGTGCCACCAGCAGAGCCTTTCAGGGTGGGGTCGGTCAGCCCCAGCATTTT
TRBV7-2	-	-	TRBJ1-1	CASSDQGIRAFF	TGTGCCAGCAGCGATCAAGGAATCAGGGCTTTCTTT
TRBV10-3	-	-	TRBJ2-1	CAISEMVLDLSYNEQFF	TGTGCCATCAGTGAGATGGTTCTAGACCTATCCTACAATGAGCAGTTCTTC
TRBV11-3	TRBD1	-	TRBJ2-5	CASSRQGETQYF	TGTGCCAGCAGCCGACAGGGGGAGACCCAGTACTTC
TRBV6-5	-	-	TRBJ2-6	CASTETGANVLTF	TGTGCCAGCACGGAAACTGGGGCCAACGTCCTGACTTTC
TRBV5-1	TRBD1	-	TRBJ2-5	CASSLGLGQVEETQYF	TGCGCCAGCAGCTTGGGGCTAGGACAGGTAGAAGAGACCCAGTACTTC
TRBV30	-	-	TRBJ1-4	CAWSDLAITNEKLFF	TGTGCCTGGAGTGACTTAGCGATAACTAATGAAAAACTGTTTTTT
TRBV12-3/TRBV12-4	-	-	TRBJ2-1	CASTMENEQFF	TGTGCCAGCACCATGGAGAATGAGCAGTTCTTC
TRBV29-1	TRBD1	once	TRBJ2-5	CSVTRGSTTQYF	TGCAGCGTCACCAGGGGGTCCACGACCCAGTACTTC
TRBV2	-	few	TRBJ2-3	CASSEGSDTQYF	TGTGCCAGCAGTGAAGGGTCCGATACGCAGTATTTT
TRBV21-1	-	-	TRBJ2-7	CASLPGGGCEQYF	TGTGCCAGCCTTCCGGGGGGAGGTTGCGAGCAGTACTTC
TRBV7-7	TRBD2	-	TRBJ2-5	CASSRTSGGAAETQYF	TGTGCCAGCAGCAGGACTAGCGGGGGGGCCGCAGAGACCCAGTACTTC
TRBV3-1/TRBV3-2	-	few	TRBJ2-4	CASSQGTGPQNIQYF	TGTGCCAGCAGCCAAGGAACGGGACCGCAAAACATTCAGTACTTC
TRBV19	-	-	TRBJ2-2	CASSKTGLFSTGELFF	TGTGCCAGTAGCAAAACAGGCCTCTTCTCCACCGGGGAGCTGTTTTTT
TRBV3-1/TRBV3-2	TRBD2	-	TRBJ2-7	CATSSGRAYEQYF	TGTGCCACCTCTAGCGGGAGGGCCTACGAGCAGTACTTC
TRBV9	TRBD1	few	TRBJ2-7	CASSVKPGQHYEQYF	TGTGCCAGCAGCGTAAAGCCGGGACAGCACTACGAGCAGTACTTC
TRBV5-1	TRBD1	-	TRBJ2-5	CASSLGPQGAQETQYF	TGCGCCAGCAGCTTGGGACCCCAGGGGGCACAAGAGACCCAGTACTTC
TRBV10-3	-	-	TRBJ2-1	CAIKSPNGDEQFF	TGTGCCATCAAGTCCCCGAACGGCGATGAGCAGTTCTTC
TRBV27	TRBD1	-	TRBJ1-6	CASSGTDRGNSPLHF	TGTGCCAGCAGTGGGACCGACAGGGGGAACTCACCCCTCCACTTT
TRBV6-4	-	-	TRBJ2-1	CASSDSVGGDYNEQFF	TGTGCCAGCAGTGACTCGGTCGGGGGAGATTACAATGAGCAGTTCTTC
TRBV3-1/TRBV3-2	-	few	TRBJ1-4	CASSQDLGTANEKLFF	TGTGCCAGCAGCCAAGATCTGGGTACGGCTAATGAAAAACTGTTTTTT
TRBV27	TRBD1	-	TRBJ2-7	CASSRGQGLYEQYF	TGTGCCAGCAGTAGGGGACAGGGCCTATACGAGCAGTACTTC
TRBV18	-	-	TRBJ1-5	CASSPTENQPQHF	TGTGCCAGCTCACCAACTGAGAATCAGCCCCAGCATTTT
TRBV18	TRBD1	-	TRBJ2-6	CASSPIWTGPLTRSSGANVLTF	TGTGCCAGCTCACCGATCTGGACAGGGCCCCTCACGCGAAGCTCTGGGGCCAACGTCCTGACTTTC
TRBV4-1	TRBD1	-	TRBJ1-5	CASSQGRGTGSRGNQPQHF	TGCGCCAGCAGCCAAGGAAGGGGGACAGGGAGCAGAGGCAATCAGCCCCAGCATTTT
TRBV18	TRBD1	-	TRBJ1-5	CASSSLQGTVNQPQHF	TGTGCCAGCTCATCGCTACAGGGGACGGTCAATCAGCCCCAGCATTTT
TRBV5-1	-	-	TRBJ2-5	CASRGNRGGTATQYF	TGCGCCAGCAGAGGGAACAGGGGGGGTACTGCGACCCAGTACTTC
TRBV3-1/TRBV3-2	-	-	TRBJ1-5	CASSQGGTNNQPQHF	TGTGCCAGCAGCCAAGGCGGGACAAACAATCAGCCCCAGCATTTT